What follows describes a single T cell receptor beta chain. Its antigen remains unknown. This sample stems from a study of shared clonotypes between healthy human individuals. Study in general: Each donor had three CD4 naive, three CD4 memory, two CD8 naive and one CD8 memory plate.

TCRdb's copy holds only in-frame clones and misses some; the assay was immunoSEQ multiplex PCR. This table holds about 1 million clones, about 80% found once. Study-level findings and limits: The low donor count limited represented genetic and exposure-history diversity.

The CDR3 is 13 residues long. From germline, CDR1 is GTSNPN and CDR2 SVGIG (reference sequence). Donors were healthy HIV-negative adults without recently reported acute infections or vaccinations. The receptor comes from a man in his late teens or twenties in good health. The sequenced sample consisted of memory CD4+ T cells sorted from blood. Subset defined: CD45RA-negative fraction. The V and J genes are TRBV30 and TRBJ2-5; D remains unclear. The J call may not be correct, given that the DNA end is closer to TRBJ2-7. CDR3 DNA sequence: TGTGCCTGGAGTCGACCGGCCGTCTACGAGCAGTACTTC. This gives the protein CAWSRPAVYEQYF.